The 8 T cell receptor beta chains listed next were all sequenced from one sample in a study of T-cell reconstitution after alpha-beta-depleted transplantation in children. The TCRbeta library incorporated unique molecular identifiers. TCRdb reanalysed the PCR reads using MiXCR and keeps one entry per CDR3 protein. The sample includes 80,000 to 100,000 distinct CDR3 sequences, about 25% seen only once; the top ten take around a fifth. The sequenced sample was PBMCs, obtained before TCRalphabeta/CD19-depleted stem cell transplant. Source of these receptors: a boy younger than 10 with acute lymphoblastic leukemia, due to receive a stem cell transplant.

The DNA of the CDR3 is TGTGCCAGTAGTCCGACACGTCAGGGCGAGCAGTACTTC. Its protein is CASSPTRQGEQYF. The chain combines TRBV19 with TRBJ2-7; D might be TRBD1 (5 bases). The CDR3 runs 13 residues. Trimming took off 5 bases at V and 6 bases at J, with 14 bases between the two ends. Germline V gene lookup returns CDR1 LNHDA and CDR2 SQIVND (reference sequence). Based on the CDR3 plus reference TRBV19 and TRBJ2-7, the full variable domain is DGGITQSPKYLFRKEGQNVTLSCEQNLNHDAMYWYRQDPGQGLRLIYYSQIVNDFQKGDIAEGYSVSREKKESFPLTVTSAQKNPTAFYLCASSPTRQGEQYFGPGTRLTVT.

This clonotype was seen repeatedly, ten times or more. This sequence joins TRBV4-2 and TRBJ1-2; a weak D match, TRBD1 (5 bases). Germline assignment: CDR1 LGHNA and CDR2 YNFKEQ. The CDR3 has 14 amino acids. Trimming cost V 0 bases and J 4 bases, with 9 bases left between them. This CDR3 is CASSQDGTVYGYTF. The CDR3 nucleotides are TGTGCCAGCAGCCAAGATGGGACGGTCTATGGCTACACCTTC.

Many counts were recorded for this clonotype. The rearrangement joins TRBV3-1 to TRBJ1-6, with unresolved D. The CDR3 extends over 13 amino acids. Germline CDR1 and CDR2: LGHDT and YNNKEL (reference sequence). V lost 1 base and J 10 bases, leaving 8 bases between the germline ends. CDR3 DNA: TGTGCCAGCAGCCAAGGGCGTGGATCACCCCTCCACTTT. Protein: CASSQGRGSPLHF.

There are a few counts of this clonotype. This chain links TRBV4-3 with TRBJ2-4, with D perhaps assigned TRBD1 or TRBD2 (5 bases each). The CDR3 loop spans 17 amino acids. The germline V gene encodes CDR1 LGHNA and CDR2 YSLEER. V lost 0 bases and J 9 bases, leaving 21 bases between the germline ends. In DNA form, the CDR3 reads TGCGCCAGCAGCCAAGACTTGGGGGACGTTCAGAGGAGCATTCAGTACTTC. Translating gives CASSQDLGDVQRSIQYF.

The chain is built from TRBV5-5 and TRBJ1-1; D is unresolved. The CDR3 is 13 residues long. V was trimmed by 4 bases and J by 1 base, leaving 8 bases between them. Germline loops: CDR1 SGHKS, CDR2 YYEKEE (reference sequence). In DNA, the CDR3 is TGTGCCAGCAGCCTCATGGGGAACACTGAAGCTTTCTTT. Protein sequence: CASSLMGNTEAFF.

The chain is built from TRBV28 and TRBJ2-3; 7 bases agree with TRBD2. CDR1 is MDHEN, CDR2 SYDVKM, per germline. Germline trimming cut 8 bases from V and 5 bases from J; bases unmatched to any gene: 10. The CDR3 length is 14 residues. This CDR3 is CASGGGLLGDTQYF. CDR3 bases: TGTGCCAGCGGGGGGGGATTGCTGGGAGATACGCAGTATTTT.

This sequence joins TRBV30 and TRBJ2-3, with 11 nucleotides matching TRBD2. Germline CDR1 is GTSNPN and CDR2 is SVGIG (reference sequence). The CDR3 is made up of 13 amino acids. V lost 2 bases and J lost 9; bases outside the gene matches: 4. CDR3 residues: CAWSSSGRGTQYF. The CDR3 DNA reads as TGTGCCTGGAGTAGTAGCGGGAGGGGCACGCAGTATTTT.

The chain couples TRBV29-1 to TRBJ2-7; D gene unclear. The CDR3 totals 10 residues. CDR1 and CDR2 (germline): SQVTM, ANQGSEA. V was trimmed by 4 bases and J by 6 bases, leaving 7 bases between them. CDR3 nucleotide sequence: TGCAGCGTTGGGTCAGTCGAGCAGTACTTC. The encoded protein is CSVGSVEQYF.